This entry features one T cell receptor beta chain sequence. Germline assignment: CDR1 SGHNT and CDR2 YENEEA. The ends were cut back, 3 bases at V and 1 base at J, with 1 base in the middle. The CDR3 sequence is 12 residues long. This record belongs to a study of OX40 agonist ivuxolimab in advanced cancers. TCRdb's table, derived via immunoSEQ multiplex PCR, lists solely in-frame clones and lacks some. Of 45,000 to 65,000 clones in the sample, approximately 90% were seen once. The receptor was isolated from an adult with an advanced solid tumor such as melanoma, head and neck, liver or kidney cancer. This rearrangement joins TRBV11-3 to TRBJ2-1; no definite D call. This specimen was CD4+ or CD8+ T cells sorted from blood, taken in a trial of the OX40 agonist ivuxolimab. CDR3 protein: CASSLSYNEQFF. CDR3 in DNA: TGTGCCAGCAGCTTGTCCTACAATGAGCAGTTCTTC.